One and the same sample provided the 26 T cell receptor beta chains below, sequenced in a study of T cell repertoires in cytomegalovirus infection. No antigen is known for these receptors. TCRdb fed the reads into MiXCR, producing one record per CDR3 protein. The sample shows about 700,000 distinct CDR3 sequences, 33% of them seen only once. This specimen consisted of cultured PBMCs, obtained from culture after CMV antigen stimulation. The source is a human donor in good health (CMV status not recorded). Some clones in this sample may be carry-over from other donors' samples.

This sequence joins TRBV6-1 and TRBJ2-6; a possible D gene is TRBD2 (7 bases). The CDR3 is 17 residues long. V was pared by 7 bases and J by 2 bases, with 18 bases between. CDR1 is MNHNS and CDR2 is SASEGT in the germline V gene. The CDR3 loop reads CASTIRGARTGANVLTF. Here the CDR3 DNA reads TGTGCCAGCACTATCCGGGGGGCGCGAACTGGGGCCAACGTCCTGACTTTC.

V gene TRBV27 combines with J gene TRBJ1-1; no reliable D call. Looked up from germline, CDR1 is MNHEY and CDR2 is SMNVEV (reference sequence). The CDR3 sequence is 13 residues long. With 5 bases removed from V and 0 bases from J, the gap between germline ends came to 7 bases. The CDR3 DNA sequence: TGTGCCAGCAGTACCTTCTTGAACACTGAAGCTTTCTTT. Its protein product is CASSTFLNTEAFF.

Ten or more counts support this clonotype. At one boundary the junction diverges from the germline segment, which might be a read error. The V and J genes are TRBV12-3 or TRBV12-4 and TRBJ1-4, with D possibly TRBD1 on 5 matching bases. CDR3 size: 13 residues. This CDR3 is CASSLAGGEKLFF. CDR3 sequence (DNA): TGTGCCAGCAGCTTAGCGGGGGGTGAAAAACTGTTTTTT.

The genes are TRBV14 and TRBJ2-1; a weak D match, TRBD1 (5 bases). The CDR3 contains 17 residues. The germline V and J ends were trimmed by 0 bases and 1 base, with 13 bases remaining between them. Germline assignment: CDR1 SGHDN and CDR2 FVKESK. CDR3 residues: CASSQDFGQGSYNEQFF. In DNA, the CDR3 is TGTGCCAGCAGCCAAGATTTCGGGCAGGGTTCCTACAATGAGCAGTTCTTC.

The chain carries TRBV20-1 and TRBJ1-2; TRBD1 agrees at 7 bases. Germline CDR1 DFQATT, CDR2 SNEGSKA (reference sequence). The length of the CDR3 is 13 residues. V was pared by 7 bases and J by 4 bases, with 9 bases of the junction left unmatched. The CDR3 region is CSVSSGGFYGYTF. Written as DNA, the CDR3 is TGCAGTGTCAGTTCAGGGGGTTTCTATGGCTACACCTTC.

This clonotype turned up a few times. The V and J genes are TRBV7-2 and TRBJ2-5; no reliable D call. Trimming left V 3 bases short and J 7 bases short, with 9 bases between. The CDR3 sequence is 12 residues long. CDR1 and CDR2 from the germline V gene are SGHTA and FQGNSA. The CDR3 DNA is TGTGCCAGCAGCTTTGCGAGGAGGACCCAGTACTTC. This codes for CASSFARRTQYF.

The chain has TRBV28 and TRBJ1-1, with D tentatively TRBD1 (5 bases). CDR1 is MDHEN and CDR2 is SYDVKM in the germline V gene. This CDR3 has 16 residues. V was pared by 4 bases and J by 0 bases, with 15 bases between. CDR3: CASSSSTWDLNTEAFF. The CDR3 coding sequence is TGTGCCAGCAGTTCCTCGACTTGGGACCTGAACACTGAAGCTTTCTTT. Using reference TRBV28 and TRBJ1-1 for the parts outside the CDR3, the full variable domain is DVKVTQSSRYLVKRTGEKVFLECVQDMDHENMFWYRQDPGLGLRLIYFSYDVKMKEKGDIPEGYSVSREKKERFSLILESASTNQTSMYLCASSSSTWDLNTEAFFGQGTRLTVV.

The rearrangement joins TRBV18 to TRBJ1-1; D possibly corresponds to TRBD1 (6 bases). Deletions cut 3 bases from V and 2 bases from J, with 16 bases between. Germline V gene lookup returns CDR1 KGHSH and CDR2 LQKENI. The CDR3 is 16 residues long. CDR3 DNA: TGTGCCAGCTCACCGGTGACAGGCCAACTAAACACTGAAGCTTTCTTT. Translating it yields CASSPVTGQLNTEAFF.

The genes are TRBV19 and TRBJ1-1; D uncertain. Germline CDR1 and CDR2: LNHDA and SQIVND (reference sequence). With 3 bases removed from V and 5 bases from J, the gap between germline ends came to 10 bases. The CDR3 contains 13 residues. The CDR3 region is CASSMHHRTEAFF. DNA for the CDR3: TGTGCCAGTAGTATGCATCATCGAACTGAAGCTTTCTTT.

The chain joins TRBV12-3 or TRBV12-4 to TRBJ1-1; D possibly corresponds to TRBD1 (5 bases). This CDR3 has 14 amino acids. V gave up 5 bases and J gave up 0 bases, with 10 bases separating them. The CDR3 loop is CASSTKTVNTEAFF. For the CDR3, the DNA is TGTGCCAGCAGTACTAAGACAGTGAACACTGAAGCTTTCTTT.

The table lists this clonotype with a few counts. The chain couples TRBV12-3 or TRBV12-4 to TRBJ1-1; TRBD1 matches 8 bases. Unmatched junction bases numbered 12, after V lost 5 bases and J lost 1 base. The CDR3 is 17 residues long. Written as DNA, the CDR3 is TGTGCCAGCAGTACAAACAGGGGGGAGGTTCGGAACACTGAAGCTTTCTTT. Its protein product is CASSTNRGEVRNTEAFF.

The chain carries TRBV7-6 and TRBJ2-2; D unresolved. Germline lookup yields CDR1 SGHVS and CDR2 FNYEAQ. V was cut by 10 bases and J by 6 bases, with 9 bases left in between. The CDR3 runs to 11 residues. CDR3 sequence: CATLQAGELFF. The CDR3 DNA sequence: TGTGCCACCTTGCAGGCCGGGGAGCTGTTTTTT.

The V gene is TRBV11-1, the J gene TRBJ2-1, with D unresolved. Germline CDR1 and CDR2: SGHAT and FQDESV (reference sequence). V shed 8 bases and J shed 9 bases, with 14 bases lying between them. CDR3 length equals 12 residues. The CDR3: CASDWSGGEQFF. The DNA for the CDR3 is TGTGCCAGCGATTGGTCGGGCGGTGAGCAGTTCTTC. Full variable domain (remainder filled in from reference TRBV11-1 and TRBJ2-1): EAEVAQSPRYKITEKSQAVAFWCDPISGHATLYWYRQILGQGPELLVQFQDESVVDDSQLPKDRFSAERLKGVDSTLKIQPAELGDSAMYLCASDWSGGEQFFGPGTRLTVL.

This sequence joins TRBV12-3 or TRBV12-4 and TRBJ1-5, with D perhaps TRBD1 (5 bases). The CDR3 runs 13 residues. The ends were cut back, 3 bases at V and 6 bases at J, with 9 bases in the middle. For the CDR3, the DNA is TGTGCCAGCAGTTTTTCTAGGGGTCAGCCCCAGCATTTT. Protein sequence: CASSFSRGQPQHF.

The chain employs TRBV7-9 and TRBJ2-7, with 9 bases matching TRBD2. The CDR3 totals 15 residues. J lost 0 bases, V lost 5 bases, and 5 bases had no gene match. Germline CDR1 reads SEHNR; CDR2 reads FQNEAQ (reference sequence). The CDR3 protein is CASSILAGSSYEQYF. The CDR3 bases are TGTGCCAGCAGCATTCTAGCGGGGAGCTCCTACGAGCAGTACTTC.

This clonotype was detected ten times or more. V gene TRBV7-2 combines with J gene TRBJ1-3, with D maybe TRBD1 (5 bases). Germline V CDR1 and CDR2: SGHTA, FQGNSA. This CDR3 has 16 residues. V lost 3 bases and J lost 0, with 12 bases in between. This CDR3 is CASSFGRGYSGNTIYF. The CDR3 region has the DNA TGTGCCAGCAGCTTCGGAAGGGGTTACTCTGGAAACACCATATATTTT.

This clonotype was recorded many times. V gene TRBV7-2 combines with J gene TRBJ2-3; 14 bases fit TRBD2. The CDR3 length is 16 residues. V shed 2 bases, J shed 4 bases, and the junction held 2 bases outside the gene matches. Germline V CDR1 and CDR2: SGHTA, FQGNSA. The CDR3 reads CASSLRLAGGADTQYF. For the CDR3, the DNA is TGTGCCAGCAGCTTAAGACTAGCGGGAGGGGCAGATACGCAGTATTTT.

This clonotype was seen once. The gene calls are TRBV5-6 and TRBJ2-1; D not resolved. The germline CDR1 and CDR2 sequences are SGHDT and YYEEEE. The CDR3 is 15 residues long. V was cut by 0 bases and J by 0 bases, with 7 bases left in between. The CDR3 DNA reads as TGTGCCAGCAGCTTGGGAACCATCTCCTACAATGAGCAGTTCTTC. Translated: CASSLGTISYNEQFF.

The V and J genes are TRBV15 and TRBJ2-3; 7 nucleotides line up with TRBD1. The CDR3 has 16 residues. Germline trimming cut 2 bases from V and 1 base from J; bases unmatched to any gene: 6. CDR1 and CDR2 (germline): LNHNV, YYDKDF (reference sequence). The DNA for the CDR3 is TGTGCCACCAGCAGACAAAGGACAGGTGGCACAGATACGCAGTATTTT. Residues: CATSRQRTGGTDTQYF.

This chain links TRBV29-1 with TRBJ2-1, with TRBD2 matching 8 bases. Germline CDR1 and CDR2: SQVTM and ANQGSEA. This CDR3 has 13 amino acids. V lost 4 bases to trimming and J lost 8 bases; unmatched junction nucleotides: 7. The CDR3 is CSVGLAKRDEQFF. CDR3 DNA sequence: TGCAGCGTTGGACTAGCGAAGAGAGATGAGCAGTTCTTC.

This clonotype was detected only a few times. Here the CDR3 reads CASSLGLAEGTDTQYF. CDR3 nucleotides: TGTGCCAGCAGTTTGGGACTAGCGGAGGGTACAGATACGCAGTATTTT. The chain couples TRBV7-9 to TRBJ2-3, with 11 bases aligning to TRBD2. The germline V gene has CDR1 SEHNR and CDR2 FQNEAQ (reference sequence). The J segment lost 3 bases and the V segment lost 6 bases, leaving 8 bases of the junction unmatched. The CDR3 spans 16 residues.

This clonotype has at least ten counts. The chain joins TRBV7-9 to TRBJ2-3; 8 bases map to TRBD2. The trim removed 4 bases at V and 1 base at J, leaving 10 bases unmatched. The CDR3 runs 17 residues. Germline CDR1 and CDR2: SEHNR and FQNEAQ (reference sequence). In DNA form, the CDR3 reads TGTGCCAGCAGCTCCCTTAGCGGGAAGGGGGGCACAGATACGCAGTATTTT. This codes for CASSSLSGKGGTDTQYF.

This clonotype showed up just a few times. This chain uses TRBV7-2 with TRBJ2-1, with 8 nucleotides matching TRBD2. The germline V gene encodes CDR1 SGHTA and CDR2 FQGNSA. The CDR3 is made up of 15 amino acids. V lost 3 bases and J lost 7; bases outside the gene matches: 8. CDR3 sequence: CASSFQSGRGNEQFF. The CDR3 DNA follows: TGTGCCAGCAGCTTTCAAAGCGGGAGAGGAAATGAGCAGTTCTTC.

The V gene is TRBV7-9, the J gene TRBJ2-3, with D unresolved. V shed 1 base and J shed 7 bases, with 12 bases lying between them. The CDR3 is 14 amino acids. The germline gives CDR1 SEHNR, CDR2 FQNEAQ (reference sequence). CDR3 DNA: TGTGCCAGCAGCTTAGATCGTTCGTCCCATACGCAGTATTTT. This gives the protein CASSLDRSSHTQYF.

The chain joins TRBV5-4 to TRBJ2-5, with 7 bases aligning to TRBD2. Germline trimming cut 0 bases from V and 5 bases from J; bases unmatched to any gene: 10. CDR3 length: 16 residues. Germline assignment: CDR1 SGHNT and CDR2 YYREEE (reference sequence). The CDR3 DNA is TGTGCCAGCAGCTTGGGCCTATACAGCGGGGATGAGACCCAGTACTTC. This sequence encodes CASSLGLYSGDETQYF.

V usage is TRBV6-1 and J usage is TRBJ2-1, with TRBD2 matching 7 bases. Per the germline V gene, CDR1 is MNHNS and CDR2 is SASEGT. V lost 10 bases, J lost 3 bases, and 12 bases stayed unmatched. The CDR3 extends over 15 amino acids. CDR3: CAIQQSGLLYNEQFF. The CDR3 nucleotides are TGTGCCATTCAGCAATCGGGACTACTCTACAATGAGCAGTTCTTC.